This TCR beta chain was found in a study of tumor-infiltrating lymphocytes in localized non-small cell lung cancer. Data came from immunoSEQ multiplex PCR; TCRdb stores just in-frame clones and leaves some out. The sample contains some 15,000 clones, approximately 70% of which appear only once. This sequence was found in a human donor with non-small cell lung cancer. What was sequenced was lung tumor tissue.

The CDR3 reads CASSAGTGFVSEQYF. For the CDR3, the DNA is TGTGCCAGCAGCGCCGGGACAGGGTTTGTCTCCGAGCAGTACTTC. The chain has TRBV28 and TRBJ2-7, with 9 bases fitting TRBD1. Germline CDR1 and CDR2: MDHEN and SYDVKM. The CDR3 contains 15 residues. With 6 bases clipped from V and 6 bases from J, the junction kept 12 bases outside the gene matches.